This T cell receptor (beta chain) originates from a study of blood T cell repertoires in COVID-19. Study summary: The study drew acute and convalescent COVID-19 samples from the United States, Italy and Spain. T cells, B-cell-depleted T cells, or PBMCs provided the cDNA or gDNA that served as material.

Per the original methods: Nucleated cell number was recorded as an estimate derived from reference gene primer amplification. Assay: immunoSEQ multiplex PCR; the TCRdb copy retains only in-frame clones and omits some. V and J calls and clone size come straight from that table; D and trimming were deduced from the DNA. The table has some 89,000 clones, approximately 81% seen once; the top ten hold nearly 4.5%. Germline CDR1 is LGHDT and CDR2 is YNNKEL (reference sequence). After removal of 4 bases from V and 7 bases from J, the junction contained 9 bases not matched to a gene. CDR3 length: 15 amino acids.

This clonotype originated in a man between 60 and 75 years old with acute or convalescent COVID-19. The sequenced sample consisted of peripheral blood. V and J are TRBV3-1 (or the pseudogene TRBV3-2) and TRBJ1-4; 7 nucleotides agree with TRBD1. DNA of the CDR3: TGTGCCAGCAGCCCTTCCCTACAGGGGACTGAAAAACTGTTTTTT. Translation gives CASSPSLQGTEKLFF.